Below, 25 T cell receptor beta chains from the same sample are listed, as sequenced in a study of shared clonotypes between healthy human individuals. The data were produced by immunoSEQ multiplex PCR, yet TCRdb's version contains in-frame clones alone and is incomplete. This table has 950,000 to 1,200,000 clones, 77% appearing once. The sample taken for sequencing was memory CD4+ T cells from PBMCs. As to subset: CD45RA-negative fraction. Receptors originate from a man in his late teens or twenties in good health. Some clones in this sample may be carry-over from other donors' samples.

V is TRBV4-2 and J is TRBJ2-3; 14 nucleotides agree with TRBD2. From germline, CDR1 is LGHNA and CDR2 YNFKEQ. The CDR3 extends over 16 amino acids. V lost 3 bases, J lost 6 bases, and 5 bases stayed unmatched. CDR3 sequence reads: CASSQGLAGERDTQYF. CDR3 DNA sequence: TGTGCCAGCAGCCAGGGACTAGCGGGAGAGAGGGATACGCAGTATTTT.

Concerning this clone: The junction departs from the called germline gene at one end, perhaps through a read error. Other DNA sequences within the sample encode an identical CDR3. The chain combines TRBV28 with TRBJ1-5, with TRBD1 matching 9 bases. This CDR3 is 15 amino acids long. Germline V gene data show CDR1 as MDHEN and CDR2 as SYDVKM. DNA for the CDR3: TGTGCCAGCAGTTTTGGGGACAGGGACAATCAGCCACAGCATTTT. It specifies CASSFGDRDNQPQHF.

This clone was seen a handful of times. V usage is TRBV9 and J usage is TRBJ2-7, with a tentative D call TRBD1 (7 bases). The CDR3 contains 18 residues. Germline CDR1 SGDLS, CDR2 YYNGEE. V lost 4 bases and J lost 2, with 25 bases in between. The CDR3 region has the DNA TGTGCCAGCAGCCCAGACCCGAGTATGGGCAGGGGGGCCTACGAGCAGTACTTC. Residues: CASSPDPSMGRGAYEQYF.

Written as DNA, the CDR3 is TGTGCCAGCAGCGTTCTGGACGGGACACCCGGGGAGCTGTTTTTT. This sequence encodes CASSVLDGTPGELFF. The genes are TRBV9 and TRBJ2-2; D possibly corresponds to TRBD1 (6 bases). CDR1 is SGDLS and CDR2 is YYNGEE in the germline V gene. With 2 bases removed from V and 6 bases from J, the gap between germline ends came to 14 bases. The CDR3 totals 15 residues.

Notes on this clone: Distinct nucleotide sequences in the sample also encode this CDR3. The rearrangement joins TRBV2 to TRBJ2-1, with 11 nucleotides matching TRBD2. Per the germline V gene, CDR1 is SNHLY and CDR2 is FYNNEI. V shed 6 bases and J 4 bases; nucleotides not matched to a gene: 5. This CDR3 contains 15 residues. This CDR3 reads CASRGTSGAYNEQFF. Written as DNA, the CDR3 is TGTGCCAGCAGGGGGACTAGCGGAGCTTACAATGAGCAGTTCTTC.

The genes are TRBV7-2 and TRBJ2-7; TRBD2 matches 11 bases. The length of the CDR3 is 17 residues. Germline lookup yields CDR1 SGHTA and CDR2 FQGNSA. The J segment lost 7 bases and the V segment lost 8 bases, leaving 19 bases of the junction unmatched. As DNA, the CDR3 is TGTGCCAGCCGCCCCAGTAGCGGGAGGGCCGGGGTGGAGGAGCAGTACTTC. Translated, it gives CASRPSSGRAGVEEQYF.

This sequence joins TRBV6-1 and TRBJ1-1; D remains unclear. The V end lost 5 bases, the J end lost 0 bases, and 7 bases lay between the germline ends. CDR3 length: 13 residues. Germline loops: CDR1 MNHNS, CDR2 SASEGT. The CDR3 coding sequence is TGTGCCAGCAGTAGACAATTGAACACTGAAGCTTTCTTT. Protein: CASSRQLNTEAFF.

This clone has just one count. This sample includes further DNA sequences coding for the same CDR3. This chain links TRBV5-1 with TRBJ2-1; a weak D match, TRBD1 (5 bases). The CDR3 length is 14 residues. The germline CDR1 and CDR2 sequences are SGHRS and YFSETQ. V was trimmed by 2 bases and J by 6 bases, leaving 12 bases between them. This chain's CDR3 is CASSLGDSSNEQFF. In DNA form, the CDR3 reads TGCGCCAGCAGCTTAGGGGATTCATCCAATGAGCAGTTCTTC.

The chain has TRBV7-9 and TRBJ1-4; 7 bases agree with TRBD1. CDR1 is SEHNR and CDR2 is FQNEAQ in the germline V gene (reference sequence). V trimming: 2 bases; J trimming: 5 bases; junction bases outside the gene matches: 2. The CDR3 loop spans 14 amino acids. The CDR3 DNA is TGTGCCAGCAGCTTACCAGGGGGGAATGAAAAACTGTTTTTT. Encoded protein: CASSLPGGNEKLFF.

This chain links TRBV30 with TRBJ1-3; weak D call: TRBD1 (5 bases). The germline V gene encodes CDR1 GTSNPN and CDR2 SVGIG (reference sequence). The CDR3 covers 14 residues. The V and J ends lost 2 bases and 2 bases respectively, with 10 bases between them. CDR3 DNA: TGTGCCTGGAGTACAGGTACACCTGGAAACACCATATATTTT. Protein sequence: CAWSTGTPGNTIYF.

The sample holds a few counts of this clone. The rearrangement links TRBV9 to TRBJ1-4; D unclear. Trimming shortened V by 0 bases and J by 7 bases, and 13 bases separated the two germline ends. The CDR3 is 15 amino acids. Germline V lookup: CDR1 SGDLS, CDR2 YYNGEE. The CDR3 reads CASSVVGGHGEKLFF. CDR3 bases: TGTGCCAGCAGCGTAGTGGGTGGTCATGGTGAAAAACTGTTTTTT.

The V and J genes are TRBV9 and TRBJ2-4; D uncertain. This CDR3 has 13 amino acids. Germline V gives CDR1 SGDLS, CDR2 YYNGEE. Trimming shortened V by 0 bases and J by 8 bases, and 9 bases separated the two germline ends. The CDR3 DNA is TGTGCCAGCAGCGTAGGGGGTATTGACATTCAGTACTTC. Translating it yields CASSVGGIDIQYF.

The chain's CDR3 is CSVPYPGTSTDTQYF. Written as DNA, the CDR3 is TGCAGCGTTCCTTATCCAGGTACTAGCACAGATACGCAGTATTTT. The chain has TRBV29-1 and TRBJ2-3, with no clear D. The CDR3 runs 15 residues. Per the germline V gene, CDR1 is SQVTM and CDR2 is ANQGSEA. V lost 5 bases and J 0 bases, leaving 15 bases between the germline ends.

A word on this clone: This sample also contains other DNA sequences that code for the same CDR3. This chain uses TRBV20-1 with TRBJ2-7; D call uncertain. CDR3 length: 11 amino acids. The ends were cut back, 1 base at V and 2 bases at J, with 3 bases in the middle. Germline CDR1 is DFQATT and CDR2 is SNEGSKA (reference sequence). CDR3 protein: CSARGPYEQYF. CDR3 sequence (DNA): TGCAGTGCTAGAGGTCCCTACGAGCAGTACTTC.

The V gene is TRBV11-1, the J gene TRBJ2-7; D unresolved. Germline V CDR1 and CDR2: SGHAT, FQDESV (reference sequence). V was shortened by 2 bases and J by 8 bases, with 10 bases between the two germline ends. This CDR3 region has 12 residues. For the CDR3, the DNA is TGTGCCAGCAGCTTATCCCCAACCAAGCAGTACTTC. This sequence encodes CASSLSPTKQYF.

The rearrangement joins TRBV29-1 to TRBJ1-5; no reliable D call. CDR1 and CDR2 (germline): SQVTM, ANQGSEA. This CDR3 region has 14 residues. Trimming stripped 7 bases from V and 4 bases from J, with 17 bases between. Here the CDR3 reads CSAASPGLNQPQHF. The CDR3 DNA reads TGCAGCGCTGCAAGCCCGGGGTTAAATCAGCCCCAGCATTTT.

A note on this clone: The likely explanation is a read error, given a far larger clone one base away. The sample holds other DNA sequences that translate to the same CDR3. This sequence joins TRBV28 and TRBJ2-1, with no clear D. The germline V gene has CDR1 MDHEN and CDR2 SYDVKM. Trimming left V 6 bases short and J 2 bases short, with 8 bases between. CDR3 length: 13 amino acids. Here the CDR3 DNA reads TGTGCCAGCAGCTCAGGAGCCTACAATGAGCAGTTCTTC. This encodes CASSSGAYNEQFF.

V gene TRBV11-2 combines with J gene TRBJ2-7; D might be TRBD2 (5 bases). Trimming stripped 1 base from V and 3 bases from J, with 13 bases between. The CDR3 loop spans 15 amino acids. The germline gives CDR1 SGHAT, CDR2 FQNNGV. CDR3 in DNA: TGTGCCAGCAGCTTAGCGCCCGGGATGGGCTACGAGCAGTACTTC. Translating it yields CASSLAPGMGYEQYF.

The V gene is TRBV7-1, the J gene TRBJ2-1, with 11 bases fitting TRBD2. TRBV7-1 is designated an ORF whose function remains uncertain. This CDR3 region has 17 residues. Trimming removed 4 bases from V and 4 bases from J; junction bases left unmatched: 9. In nucleotides, the CDR3 is TGTGCCAGCAGCTTCCCGGTTAGCGGGAGGGCGTACAATGAGCAGTTCTTC. Its translation: CASSFPVSGRAYNEQFF.

This rearrangement joins TRBV28 to TRBJ1-2; D is undetermined. V was cut by 5 bases and J by 5 bases, with 15 bases left in between. Germline V gene lookup returns CDR1 MDHEN and CDR2 SYDVKM. The CDR3 covers 14 residues. The CDR3 nucleotides read TGTGCCAGCAGTCCCGGGTCCCAACCGTATGGCTACACCTTC. Protein: CASSPGSQPYGYTF.

The rearrangement joins TRBV10-3 to TRBJ2-7, with D uncertain. CDR1 ENHRY and CDR2 SYGVKD come from the germline V gene. Trimming stripped 0 bases from V and 9 bases from J, with 9 bases between. The CDR3 covers 12 residues. CDR3 DNA sequence: TGTGCCATCAGTGAGTCGGGGATAGCGCAGTACTTC. Protein product: CAISESGIAQYF.

This clone was counted a single time. This rearrangement joins TRBV29-1 to TRBJ2-7; D gene uncertain. There are 11 residues in the CDR3. CDR1 and CDR2 (germline): SQVTM, ANQGSEA. The V gene lost 4 bases and the J gene lost 3 bases, with 7 bases spanning the gap. Written as DNA, the CDR3 is TGCAGCGTTGGACGGGTCTACGAGCAGTACTTC. This translates into CSVGRVYEQYF.

There are many counts of this clone. The rearrangement joins TRBV28 to TRBJ2-1; a weak D match, TRBD2 (6 bases). The V gene lost 5 bases and the J gene lost 9 bases, with 29 bases spanning the gap. The V gene's germline CDR1 is MDHEN and CDR2 SYDVKM. The CDR3 spans 18 residues. CDR3 in DNA: TGTGCCAGCAGTCCTCCGCGGGGCTACGGCGGGGAAAAAGGTGAGCAGTTCTTC. Protein sequence: CASSPPRGYGGEKGEQFF.

The chain joins TRBV28 to TRBJ1-4; 9 bases line up with TRBD1. The CDR3 is 16 amino acids. With 6 bases clipped from V and 5 bases from J, the junction kept 10 bases outside the gene matches. Germline CDR1 is MDHEN and CDR2 is SYDVKM. CDR3: CASSLGTGIQNEKLFF. In DNA form, the CDR3 reads TGTGCCAGCAGCCTTGGGACAGGGATACAGAATGAAAAACTGTTTTTT.

In this sample, this clone turned up many times. The sample contains more than one DNA sequence encoding this CDR3. The chain carries TRBV7-9 and TRBJ1-2; TRBD1 might be the D (6 bases). The germline CDR1 and CDR2 sequences are SEHNR and FQNEAQ (reference sequence). V lost 6 bases and J 5 bases, leaving 10 bases between the germline ends. The CDR3 spans 12 residues. DNA of the CDR3: TGTGCCAGCAGTTTGGACAGTTATGGCTACACCTTC. Protein sequence: CASSLDSYGYTF.